This T cell receptor (beta chain) was found in a study of cytomegalovirus exposure and HLA in healthy donors. Study observations and caveats: In vitro work confirmed that a few CMV-associated chains recognize CMV antigens. Highly shared sequence variants in one cluster were likely a sequencing artifact. In a later analysis, DRB1 alleles had the most associated TCRs; HLA-C alleles the fewest.

Primers included in the PCR were 60 Vbeta and 13 Jbeta primers. The method was immunoSEQ multiplex PCR; TCRdb's version includes in-frame clones alone and lacks a portion of them. Seen here are about 110,000 clones, roughly 76% observed once, and the top ten hold approximately 2.2%. Germline V gene data show CDR1 as MNHEY and CDR2 as SVGAGI. The V gene end was trimmed by 7 bases and the J gene end by 10 bases; junction bases not matched to a gene: 10. There are 13 residues in the CDR3. This clone came up a few times. Its antigen is as yet unknown. Sample: PBMCs. V usage is TRBV6-5 and J usage is TRBJ2-1; the match to TRBD2 covers 7 bases. The sequence derives from a man between 18 and 35 years old in good health and CMV-seronegative. The CDR3 region is CASTPPGGGEQFF. The CDR3 coding sequence is TGTGCCAGCACTCCCCCCGGGGGAGGGGAGCAGTTCTTC.